The 22 T cell receptor beta chains presented below share a single source sample, sequenced in a study of control samples from healthy donors and cancer patients. Produced via immunoSEQ multiplex PCR; TCRdb's table is partial and in-frame only. The repertoire holds over 150,000 clones, with around 94% as singletons. The sequencing sample was made of PBMCs. The receptors here all came from a man aged 55 to 70 with colorectal cancer.

The rearrangement links TRBV9 to TRBJ2-7; 7 bases agree with TRBD1. This CDR3 has 17 residues. With 0 bases clipped from V and 1 base from J, the junction kept 10 bases outside the gene matches. Germline CDR1 reads SGDLS; CDR2 reads YYNGEE. CDR3 DNA sequence: TGTGCCAGCAGCGTAGGTGTCAGGGGACAGCAGTCCTACGAGCAGTACTTC. Protein: CASSVGVRGQQSYEQYF.

This chain connects TRBV6-2 or TRBV6-3 to TRBJ2-7; no clear D gene. The CDR3 is 14 residues long. The germline gives CDR1 MNHEY, CDR2 SVGEGT. V lost 3 bases and J lost 7, with 16 bases in between. CDR3 amino acids: CASSYSQFLREQYF. The DNA of the CDR3 is TGTGCCAGCAGTTATTCCCAGTTCTTAAGGGAGCAGTACTTC.

The J gene is TRBJ2-6, the V gene TRBV18, with TRBD1 matching 8 bases. Germline lookup yields CDR1 KGHSH and CDR2 LQKENI. The ends lost 6 bases at V and 0 bases at J; junction bases unmatched: 7. The length of the CDR3 is 17 residues. The chain's CDR3 is CASSLTGAGSGANVLTF. CDR3 in DNA: TGTGCCAGCTCTCTGACAGGGGCCGGCTCTGGGGCCAACGTCCTGACTTTC.

V and J are TRBV7-9 and TRBJ2-3; 8 bases map to TRBD2. J lost 0 bases, V lost 5 bases, and 7 bases had no gene match. The germline CDR1 and CDR2 sequences are SEHNR and FQNEAQ (reference sequence). This CDR3 is 16 amino acids long. The CDR3 loop reads CASSLVAGPSTDTQYF. CDR3 sequence (DNA): TGTGCCAGCAGCCTAGTAGCGGGGCCAAGCACAGATACGCAGTATTTT.

The chain combines TRBV30 with TRBJ1-2, with D possibly TRBD1 on 6 matching bases. V lost 0 bases, J lost 6 bases, and 11 bases lay in between. This CDR3 has 13 amino acids. CDR1 GTSNPN and CDR2 SVGIG come from the germline V gene (reference sequence). Here the CDR3 DNA reads TGTGCCTGGAGTGTACAGGGTTCAAATGGCTACACCTTC. This translates into CAWSVQGSNGYTF.

The chain uses TRBV27 and TRBJ2-7; 10 bases are shared with TRBD2. CDR1 MNHEY and CDR2 SMNVEV come from the germline V gene (reference sequence). Trimming at V came to 2 bases and at J to 7 bases, leaving 5 bases not matched to a gene. This CDR3 region has 14 residues. The CDR3 nucleotides read TGTGCCAGCAGTTTAAGCGGGGGGGCGAAAGAGCAGTACTTC. Translation gives CASSLSGGAKEQYF.

This clone was seen a single time. The chain recombines TRBV19 with TRBJ2-5, with 7 bases that match TRBD2. Looked up from germline, CDR1 is LNHDA and CDR2 is SQIVND (reference sequence). Losses at the gene ends were 7 bases for V and 0 bases for J; bases not matched to a gene: 11. CDR3 length equals 16 residues. As DNA, the CDR3 is TGTGCCAGTACCCCCAGGACTAGGGGATACCAAGAGACCCAGTACTTC. Translated, it gives CASTPRTRGYQETQYF.

The CDR3 DNA is TGTGCCAGCAGTTCCCACACAGCCGCGGGCACTGAAGCTTTCTTT. It specifies CASSSHTAAGTEAFF. V gene TRBV6-2 or TRBV6-3 combines with J gene TRBJ1-1; no clear D gene. This CDR3 is 15 amino acids long. V lost 4 bases, J lost 4 bases, and 16 bases lay in between. In germline, CDR1 is MNHEY, CDR2 SVGEGT.

The chain employs TRBV7-2 and TRBJ2-3; D gene uncertain. The CDR3 contains 13 residues. V lost 5 bases and J lost 0, with 6 bases in between. Germline values: CDR1 SGHTA, CDR2 FQGNSA. CDR3 coding DNA: TGTGCCAGCAGCCGTTCTAGCACAGATACGCAGTATTTT. It yields the protein CASSRSSTDTQYF.

The table lists this clone with a count of one. The chain carries TRBV10-3 and TRBJ2-7; 8 bases match TRBD1. Trimming at V came to 4 bases and at J to 0 bases, leaving 2 bases not matched to a gene. The germline V gene encodes CDR1 ENHRY and CDR2 SYGVKD. CDR3 length: 14 amino acids. The CDR3 region has the DNA TGTGCCATCAGTGGCAGGGGGCTCTCCTACGAGCAGTACTTC. This codes for CAISGRGLSYEQYF.

Points on this clone: The germline gene is not matched at one end of the junction; a read error may be the cause. The CDR3 region has the DNA TGCAGCGTTGGGGACAGCAAATTCTTC. Its translation is CSVGDSKFF. This sequence joins TRBV29-1 and TRBJ1-2; 7 bases align to TRBD1. Germline CDR1 SQVTM, CDR2 ANQGSEA. CDR3 length: 9 amino acids.

V and J are TRBV5-4 and TRBJ2-5; the D gene is possibly TRBD2 (5 bases). Germline V gives CDR1 SGHNT, CDR2 YYREEE (reference sequence). This CDR3 is 17 amino acids long. Trimming removed 4 bases at V and 4 bases at J, with 23 bases between. The CDR3 DNA sequence: TGTGCCAGCAGCACGGACGCGGGCCAACCCAGGAGAGAGACCCAGTACTTC. It codes for CASSTDAGQPRRETQYF. Together with reference TRBV5-4 and TRBJ2-5, the CDR3 gives the full variable domain: ETGVTQSPTHLIKTRGQQVTLRCSSQSGHNTVSWYQQALGQGPQFIFQYYREEENGRGNFPPRFSGLQFPNYSSELNVNALELDDSALYLCASSTDAGQPRRETQYFGPGTRLLVL.

The V call is TRBV7-2, the J call TRBJ2-3; D unclear. This CDR3 comprises 16 residues. V lost 5 bases and J lost 0, with 15 bases in between. From germline, CDR1 is SGHTA and CDR2 FQGNSA. CDR3 bases: TGTGCCAGCAGCCCTTCCCGGGCCCAGAGCACAGATACGCAGTATTTT. Translated, it gives CASSPSRAQSTDTQYF.

This rearrangement joins TRBV10-2 to TRBJ1-3; TRBD1 aligns across 7 bases. V lost 6 bases and J lost 4; bases outside the gene matches: 9. Germline V gives CDR1 WSHSY, CDR2 SAAADI. This CDR3 comprises 15 residues. CDR3 coding DNA: TGCGCCAGCAGCCCACAGGGGATTTCGGGAAACACCATATATTTT. Translation: CASSPQGISGNTIYF.

CDR3 loop: CASKHRETGNTIYF. Written as DNA, the CDR3 is TGTGCCAGCAAACACAGGGAGACGGGAAACACCATATATTTT. The chain is built from TRBV2 and TRBJ1-3; D might be TRBD1 (6 bases). The V and J ends lost 7 bases and 4 bases respectively, with 14 bases between them. This CDR3 has 14 residues. In germline, CDR1 is SNHLY, CDR2 FYNNEI.

The rearrangement uses TRBV7-2 and TRBJ2-3; D unresolved. The V end lost 3 bases, the J end lost 5 bases, and 12 bases lay between the germline ends. The germline V gene has CDR1 SGHTA and CDR2 FQGNSA. The CDR3 is 14 amino acids. CDR3 region: CASSFRPLGDTQYF. The CDR3 nucleotides read TGTGCCAGCAGCTTTAGGCCACTGGGAGATACGCAGTATTTT.

V usage is TRBV18 and J usage is TRBJ1-3; D gene uncertain. V dropped 2 bases and J dropped 0 bases, with 8 bases sitting between them. The CDR3 is 15 residues long. CDR1 and CDR2 (germline): KGHSH, LQKENI. CDR3 coding DNA: TGTGCCAGCTCACCAGTTGAATTCTCTGGAAACACCATATATTTT. Translated, it gives CASSPVEFSGNTIYF.

The chain carries TRBV7-9 and TRBJ1-6; D gene uncertain. There are 14 residues in the CDR3. V was clipped by 10 bases and J by 7 bases, with 17 bases between them. CDR1 SEHNR and CDR2 FQNEAQ come from the germline V gene (reference sequence). The chain's CDR3 is CAIHRGDGNSPLHF. The DNA of the CDR3 is TGTGCCATCCATCGCGGGGATGGGAATTCACCCCTCCACTTT.

As for this clone: At the DNA level, this CDR3 is encoded by other sequences in the same sample as well. The genes are TRBV6-5 and TRBJ1-5; unclear D gene. This CDR3 spans 12 amino acids. Germline-derived CDR1 and CDR2 are MNHEY and SVGAGI. Trimming removed 6 bases from V and 4 bases from J, with 7 bases in between. The CDR3 DNA is TGTGCCAGCAGGGACGGTAATCAGCCCCAGCATTTT. Protein sequence: CASRDGNQPQHF.

On this clone: The sample has other DNA sequences that encode this CDR3 too. The chain carries TRBV7-9 and TRBJ1-1; D ambiguous. The CDR3 has 13 residues. With 2 bases removed from V and 0 bases from J, the gap between germline ends came to 4 bases. The germline gives CDR1 SEHNR, CDR2 FQNEAQ (reference sequence). CDR3 coding DNA: TGTGCCAGCAGCTTACAACTGAACACTGAAGCTTTCTTT. It specifies CASSLQLNTEAFF.

The chain carries TRBV6-5 and TRBJ1-3; D is possibly TRBD1 (5 bases). The germline CDR1 and CDR2 sequences are MNHEY and SVGAGI. Trimming shortened V by 5 bases and J by 4 bases, and 15 bases separated the two germline ends. This CDR3 is built from 15 residues. The DNA of the CDR3 is TGTGCCAGCAGTCGCAGCAGGGCGGGCGGAAACACCATATATTTT. This gives the protein CASSRSRAGGNTIYF.

Remarks on this clone: Other DNA sequences in the sample encode the same CDR3. The J gene is TRBJ1-6, the V gene TRBV12-3 or TRBV12-4, with D perhaps matching TRBD1 (5 bases). Trimming removed 3 bases from V and 8 bases from J, with 8 bases in between. This CDR3 has 13 amino acids. The CDR3 loop is CASSLGGYSPLHF. The CDR3 DNA is TGTGCCAGCAGTTTGGGGGGGTATTCACCCCTCCACTTT.